This T cell receptor beta chain was recorded in a study of beta chain features in type 1 diabetes. Notes on the study in general: A moderate, significant TCRB CDR3 shortening appeared in type 1 diabetes across four CD4+ subsets. Type 1 diabetes patients had fewer VDJ junction insertions and more deletions. Patients' naive, central memory and regulatory TCRB repertoires appeared more alike than those of healthy donors. Researchers cautioned that cDNA sequencing could over-represent cells with high TCR expression.

The CDR3 spans 12 residues. CDR1 and CDR2 from the germline V gene are SEHNR and FQNEAQ (reference sequence). The V gene lost 4 bases and the J gene lost 4 bases, with 7 bases spanning the gap. Purity of each sorted population was above 95%. Sequencing targeted expressed TCRB transcripts, as all isolated RNA had been reverse transcribed. Only in-frame clones appear in the TCRdb table, and some are missing; sequencing was by immunoSEQ multiplex PCR. The sample yields 600,000 or so clones, 9.5% to 15% seen once. This clone has only a few counts. Its matching antigen is unknown. The TCR originated in a man aged 25-45 years with type 1 diabetes. The sequencing sample was made of naive CD4+ T cells from blood. The rearrangement uses TRBV7-9 and TRBJ1-1; no reliable D call. The DNA for the CDR3 is TGTGCCAGCAGCTCCTTCTCCACTGAAGCTTTCTTT. This sequence encodes CASSSFSTEAFF.